This T cell receptor beta chain was obtained from a study of cytomegalovirus exposure and HLA in healthy donors. Across the study: For the approximately 400 genotyped donors, 81% fell within the Caucasian-associated ancestry cluster. Study-level results: Later analysis found that TCR beta chains associated with HLA were more clonally expanded than other, equally common chains. In a later analysis, common viral pathogens appeared linked to several of the most significant clusters. A previous analysis found most TCR beta V segments productive roughly 90% or roughly 30% of the time.

It was with 60 Vbeta and 13 Jbeta primers that the PCR ran. Sequenced by immunoSEQ multiplex PCR; TCRdb stores in-frame clones only, minus some. The table includes approximately 150,000 clones, 75% to 85% detected once. Germline CDR1 and CDR2: SNHLY and FYNNEI. This CDR3 spans 12 amino acids. V was shortened by 2 bases and J by 6 bases, with 7 bases between the two germline ends. This clone was observed a few times. Its specificity is not known. This receptor was taken from a woman aged 50 to 60 in good health and CMV-seropositive. The material sequenced was PBMCs. This rearrangement joins TRBV2 to TRBJ1-1; D gene uncertain. The CDR3 bases are TGTGCCAGCAGTGAATATGGGCCTGAAGCTTTCTTT. Translating gives CASSEYGPEAFF.